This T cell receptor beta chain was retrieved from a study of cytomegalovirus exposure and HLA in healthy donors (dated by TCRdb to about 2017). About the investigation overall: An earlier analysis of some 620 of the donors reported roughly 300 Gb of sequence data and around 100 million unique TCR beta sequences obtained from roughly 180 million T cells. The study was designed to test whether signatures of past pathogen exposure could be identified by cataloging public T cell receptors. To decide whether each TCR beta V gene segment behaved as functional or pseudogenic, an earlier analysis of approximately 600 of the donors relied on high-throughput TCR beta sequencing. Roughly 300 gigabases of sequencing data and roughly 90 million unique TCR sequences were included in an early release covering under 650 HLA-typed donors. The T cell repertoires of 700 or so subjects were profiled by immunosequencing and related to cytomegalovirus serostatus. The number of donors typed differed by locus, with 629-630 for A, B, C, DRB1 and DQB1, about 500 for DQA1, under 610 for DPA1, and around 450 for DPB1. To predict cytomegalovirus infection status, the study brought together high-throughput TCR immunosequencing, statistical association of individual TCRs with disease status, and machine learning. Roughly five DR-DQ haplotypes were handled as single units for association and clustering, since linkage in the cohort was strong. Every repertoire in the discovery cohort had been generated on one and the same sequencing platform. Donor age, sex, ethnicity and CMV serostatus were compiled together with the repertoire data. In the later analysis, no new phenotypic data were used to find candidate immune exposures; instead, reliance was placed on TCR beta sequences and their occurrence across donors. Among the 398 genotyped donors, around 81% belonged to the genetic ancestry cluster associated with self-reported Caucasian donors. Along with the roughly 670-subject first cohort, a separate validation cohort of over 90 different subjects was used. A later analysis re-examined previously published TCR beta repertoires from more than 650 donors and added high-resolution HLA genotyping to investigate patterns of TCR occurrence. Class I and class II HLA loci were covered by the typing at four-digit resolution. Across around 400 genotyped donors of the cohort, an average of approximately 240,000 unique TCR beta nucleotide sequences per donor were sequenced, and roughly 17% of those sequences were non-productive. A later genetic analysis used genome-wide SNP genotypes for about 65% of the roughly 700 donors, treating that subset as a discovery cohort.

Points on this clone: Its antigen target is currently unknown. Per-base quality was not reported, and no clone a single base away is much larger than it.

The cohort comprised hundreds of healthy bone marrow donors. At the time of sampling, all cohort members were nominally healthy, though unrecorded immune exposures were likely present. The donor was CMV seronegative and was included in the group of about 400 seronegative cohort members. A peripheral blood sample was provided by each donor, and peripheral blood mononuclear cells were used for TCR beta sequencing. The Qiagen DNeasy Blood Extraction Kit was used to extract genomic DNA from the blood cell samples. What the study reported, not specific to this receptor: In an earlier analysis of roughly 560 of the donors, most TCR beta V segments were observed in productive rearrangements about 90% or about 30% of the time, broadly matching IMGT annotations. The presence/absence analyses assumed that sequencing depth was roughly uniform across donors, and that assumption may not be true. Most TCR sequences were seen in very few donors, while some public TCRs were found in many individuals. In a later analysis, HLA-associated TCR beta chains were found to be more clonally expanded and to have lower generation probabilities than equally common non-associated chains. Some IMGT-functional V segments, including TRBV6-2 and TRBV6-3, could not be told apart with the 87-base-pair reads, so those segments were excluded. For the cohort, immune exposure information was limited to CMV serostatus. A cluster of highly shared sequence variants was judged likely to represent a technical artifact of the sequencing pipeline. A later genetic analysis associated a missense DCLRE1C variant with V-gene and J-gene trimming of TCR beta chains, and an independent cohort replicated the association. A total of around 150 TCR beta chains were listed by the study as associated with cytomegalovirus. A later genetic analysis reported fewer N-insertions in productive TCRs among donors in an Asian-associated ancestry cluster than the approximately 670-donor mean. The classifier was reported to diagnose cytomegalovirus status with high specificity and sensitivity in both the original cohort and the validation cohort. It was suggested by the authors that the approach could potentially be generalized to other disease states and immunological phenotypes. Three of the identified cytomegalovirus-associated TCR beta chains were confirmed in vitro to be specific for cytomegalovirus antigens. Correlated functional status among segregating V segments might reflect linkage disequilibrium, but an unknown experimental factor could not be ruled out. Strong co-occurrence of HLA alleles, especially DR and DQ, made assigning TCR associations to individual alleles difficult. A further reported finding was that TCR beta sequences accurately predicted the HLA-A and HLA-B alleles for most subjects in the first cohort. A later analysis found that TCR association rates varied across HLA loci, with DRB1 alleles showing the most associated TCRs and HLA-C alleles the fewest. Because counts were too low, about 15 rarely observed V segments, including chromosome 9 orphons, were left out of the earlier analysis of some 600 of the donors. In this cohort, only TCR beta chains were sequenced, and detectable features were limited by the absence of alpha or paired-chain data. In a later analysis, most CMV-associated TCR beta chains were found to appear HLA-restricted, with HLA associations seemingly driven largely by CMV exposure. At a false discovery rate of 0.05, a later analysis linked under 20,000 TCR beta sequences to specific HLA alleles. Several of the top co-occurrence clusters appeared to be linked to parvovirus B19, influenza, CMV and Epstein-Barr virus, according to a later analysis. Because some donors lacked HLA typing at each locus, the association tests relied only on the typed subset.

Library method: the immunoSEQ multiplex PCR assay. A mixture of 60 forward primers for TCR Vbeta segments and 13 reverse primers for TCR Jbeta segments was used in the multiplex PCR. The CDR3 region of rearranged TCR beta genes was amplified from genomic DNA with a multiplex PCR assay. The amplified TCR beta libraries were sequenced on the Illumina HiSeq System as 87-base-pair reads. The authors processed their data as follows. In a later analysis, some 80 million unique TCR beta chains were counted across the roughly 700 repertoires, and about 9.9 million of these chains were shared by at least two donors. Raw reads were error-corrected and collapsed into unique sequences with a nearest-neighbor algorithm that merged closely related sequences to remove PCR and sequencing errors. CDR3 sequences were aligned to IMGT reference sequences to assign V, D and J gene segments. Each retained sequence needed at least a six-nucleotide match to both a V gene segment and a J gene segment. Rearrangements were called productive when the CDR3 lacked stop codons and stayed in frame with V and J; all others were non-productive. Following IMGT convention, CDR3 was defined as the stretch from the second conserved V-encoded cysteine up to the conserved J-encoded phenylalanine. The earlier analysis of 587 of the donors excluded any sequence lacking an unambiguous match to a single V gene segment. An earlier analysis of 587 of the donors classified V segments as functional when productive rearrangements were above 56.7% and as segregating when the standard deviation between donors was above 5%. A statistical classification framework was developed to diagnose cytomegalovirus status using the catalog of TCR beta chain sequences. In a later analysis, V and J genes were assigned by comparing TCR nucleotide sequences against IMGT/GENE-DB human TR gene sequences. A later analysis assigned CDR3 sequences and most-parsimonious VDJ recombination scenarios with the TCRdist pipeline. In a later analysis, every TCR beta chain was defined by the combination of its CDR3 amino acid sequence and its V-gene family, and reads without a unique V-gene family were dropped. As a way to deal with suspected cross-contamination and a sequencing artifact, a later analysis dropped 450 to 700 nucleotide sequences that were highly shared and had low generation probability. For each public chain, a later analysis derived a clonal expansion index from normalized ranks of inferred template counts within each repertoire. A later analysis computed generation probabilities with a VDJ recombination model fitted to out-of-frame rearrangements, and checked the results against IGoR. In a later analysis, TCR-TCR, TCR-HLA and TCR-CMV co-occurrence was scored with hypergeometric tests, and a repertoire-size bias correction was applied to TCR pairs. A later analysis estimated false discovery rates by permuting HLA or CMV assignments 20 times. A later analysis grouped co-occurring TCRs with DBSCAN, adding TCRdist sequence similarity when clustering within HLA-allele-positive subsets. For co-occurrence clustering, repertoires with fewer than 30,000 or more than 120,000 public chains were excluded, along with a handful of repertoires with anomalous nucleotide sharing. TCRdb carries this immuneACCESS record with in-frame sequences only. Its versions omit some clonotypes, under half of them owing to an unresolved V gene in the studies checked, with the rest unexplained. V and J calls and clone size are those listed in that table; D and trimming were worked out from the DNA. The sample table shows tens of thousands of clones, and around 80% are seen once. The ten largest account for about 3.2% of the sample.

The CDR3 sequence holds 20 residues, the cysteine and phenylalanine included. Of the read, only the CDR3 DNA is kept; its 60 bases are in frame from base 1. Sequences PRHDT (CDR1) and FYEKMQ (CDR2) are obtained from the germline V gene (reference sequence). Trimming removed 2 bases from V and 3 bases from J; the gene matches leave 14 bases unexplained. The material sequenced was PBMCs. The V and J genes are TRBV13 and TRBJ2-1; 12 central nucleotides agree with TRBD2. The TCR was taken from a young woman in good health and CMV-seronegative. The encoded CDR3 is CASSLFDRVLAGGGYNEQFF. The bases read TGTGCCAGCAGCTTATTCGACAGGGTACTAGCGGGGGGTGGCTACAATGAGCAGTTCTTC.